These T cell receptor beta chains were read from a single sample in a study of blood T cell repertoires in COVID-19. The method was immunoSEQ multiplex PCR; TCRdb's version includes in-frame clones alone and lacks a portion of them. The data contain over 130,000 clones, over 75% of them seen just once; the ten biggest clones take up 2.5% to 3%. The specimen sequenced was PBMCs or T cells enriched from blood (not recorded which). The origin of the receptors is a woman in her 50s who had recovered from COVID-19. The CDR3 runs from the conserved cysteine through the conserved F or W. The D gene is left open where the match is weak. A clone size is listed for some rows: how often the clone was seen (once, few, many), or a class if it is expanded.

CDR3aa: CASSLVSGGTYEQYF
CDR3nt: TGCGCCAGCAGCTTGGTCTCGGGAGGCACCTACGAGCAGTACTTC
j_gene: TRBJ2-7
d_gene: TRBD2
v_gene: TRBV5-1
abundance: .

CDR3aa: CASREQGGDNEKLFF
CDR3nt: TGTGCCAGCAGGGAACAGGGGGGGGATAATGAAAAACTGTTTTTT
j_gene: TRBJ1-4
d_gene: TRBD1
v_gene: TRBV6-6
abundance: .

CDR3aa: CASSLRPGDSPLHF
CDR3nt: TGTGCCAGCAGCTTACGACCAGGGGATTCACCCCTCCACTTT
j_gene: TRBJ1-6
d_gene: .
v_gene: TRBV7-3
abundance: .

CDR3aa: CASSPRQGPYEQYF
CDR3nt: TGCGCCAGCAGCCCCAGACAGGGCCCCTACGAGCAGTACTTC
j_gene: TRBJ2-7
d_gene: TRBD1
v_gene: TRBV4-1
abundance: .

CDR3aa: CASSLRGGRYGF
CDR3nt: TGTGCCAGCAGCCTGCGGGGAGGGCGGTACGGTTTT
j_gene: TRBJ1-4
d_gene: .
v_gene: TRBV6-5
abundance: .

CDR3aa: CASSQGTSRSPNEQYF
CDR3nt: TGCGCCAGCAGCCAAGGGACTAGCCGGAGCCCCAACGAGCAGTACTTC
j_gene: TRBJ2-7
d_gene: TRBD2
v_gene: TRBV4-1
abundance: .

CDR3aa: CASSEGRTLTNEKLFF
CDR3nt: TGCGCCAGCAGTGAGGGACGGACTCTAACTAATGAAAAACTGTTTTTT
j_gene: TRBJ1-4
d_gene: .
v_gene: TRBV10-2
abundance: .

CDR3aa: CASSPGTGAGTGELFF
CDR3nt: TGCGCCAGCAGCCCGGGGACAGGGGCCGGCACCGGGGAGCTGTTTTTT
j_gene: TRBJ2-2
d_gene: TRBD1
v_gene: TRBV5-1
abundance: .

CDR3aa: CASSRTGDYGYTF
CDR3nt: TGTGCCAGCAGCCGTACAGGGGACTATGGCTACACCTTC
j_gene: TRBJ1-2
d_gene: TRBD1
v_gene: TRBV3-1/TRBV3-2
abundance: .

CDR3aa: CASSTPSVETQYF
CDR3nt: TGTGCCAGCAGTACCCCTAGCGTAGAGACCCAGTACTTC
j_gene: TRBJ2-5
d_gene: .
v_gene: TRBV28
abundance: many

CDR3aa: CAWSVSGVGNQPQHF
CDR3nt: TGTGCCTGGAGTGTTTCAGGGGTAGGCAATCAGCCCCAGCATTTT
j_gene: TRBJ1-5
d_gene: .
v_gene: TRBV30
abundance: .

CDR3aa: CASRAQVTTGELFF
CDR3nt: TGTGCCAGCAGGGCACAGGTTACCACCGGGGAGCTGTTTTTT
j_gene: TRBJ2-2
d_gene: .
v_gene: TRBV2
abundance: few

CDR3aa: CASRLRGSTEAFF
CDR3nt: TGTGCCAGCAGGCTCAGGGGGTCCACTGAAGCTTTCTTT
j_gene: TRBJ1-1
d_gene: TRBD1
v_gene: TRBV2
abundance: .